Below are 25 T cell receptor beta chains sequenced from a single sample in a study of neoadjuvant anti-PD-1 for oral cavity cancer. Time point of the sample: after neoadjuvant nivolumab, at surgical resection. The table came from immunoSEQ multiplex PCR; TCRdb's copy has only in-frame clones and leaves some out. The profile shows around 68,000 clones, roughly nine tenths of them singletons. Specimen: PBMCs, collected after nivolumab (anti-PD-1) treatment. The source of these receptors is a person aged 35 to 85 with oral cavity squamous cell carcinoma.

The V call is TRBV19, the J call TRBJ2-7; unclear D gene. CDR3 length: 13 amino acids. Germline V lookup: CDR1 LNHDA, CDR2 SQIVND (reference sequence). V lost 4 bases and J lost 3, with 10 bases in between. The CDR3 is CASSRALSYEQYF. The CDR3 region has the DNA TGTGCCAGTAGTAGGGCCCTCAGCTACGAGCAGTACTTC.

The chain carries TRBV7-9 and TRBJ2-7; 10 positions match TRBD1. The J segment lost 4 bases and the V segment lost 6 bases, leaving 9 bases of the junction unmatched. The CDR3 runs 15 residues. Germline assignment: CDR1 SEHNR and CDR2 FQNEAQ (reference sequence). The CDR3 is CASSEGPGQGYEQYF. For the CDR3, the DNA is TGTGCCAGCAGTGAGGGCCCGGGACAGGGGTACGAGCAGTACTTC.

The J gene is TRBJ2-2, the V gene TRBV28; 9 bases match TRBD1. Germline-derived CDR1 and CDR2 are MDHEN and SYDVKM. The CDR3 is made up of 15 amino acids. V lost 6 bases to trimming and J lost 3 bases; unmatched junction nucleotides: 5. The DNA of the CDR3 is TGTGCCAGCAGCCCCGGGACAGGGTACACCGGGGAGCTGTTTTTT. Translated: CASSPGTGYTGELFF.

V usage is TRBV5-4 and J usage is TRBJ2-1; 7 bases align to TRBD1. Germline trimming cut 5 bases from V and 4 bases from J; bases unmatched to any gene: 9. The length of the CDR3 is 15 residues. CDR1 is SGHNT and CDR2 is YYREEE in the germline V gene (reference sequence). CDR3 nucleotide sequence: TGTGCCAGCAGAGCCTCCGGGACAGATTACAATGAGCAGTTCTTC. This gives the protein CASRASGTDYNEQFF.

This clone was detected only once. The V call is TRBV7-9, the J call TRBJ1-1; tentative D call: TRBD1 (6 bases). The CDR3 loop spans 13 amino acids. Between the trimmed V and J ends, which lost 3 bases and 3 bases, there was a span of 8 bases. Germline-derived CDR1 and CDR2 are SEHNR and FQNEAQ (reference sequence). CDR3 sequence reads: CASSLGAYTEAFF. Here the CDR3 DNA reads TGTGCCAGCAGCTTGGGGGCGTACACTGAAGCTTTCTTT.

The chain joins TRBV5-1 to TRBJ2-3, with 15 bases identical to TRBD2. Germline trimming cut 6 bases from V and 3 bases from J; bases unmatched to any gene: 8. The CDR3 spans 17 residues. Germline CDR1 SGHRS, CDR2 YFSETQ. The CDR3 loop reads CASTVGTSGGRTDTQYF. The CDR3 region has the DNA TGCGCCAGCACAGTTGGGACTAGCGGGGGGAGAACAGATACGCAGTATTTT.

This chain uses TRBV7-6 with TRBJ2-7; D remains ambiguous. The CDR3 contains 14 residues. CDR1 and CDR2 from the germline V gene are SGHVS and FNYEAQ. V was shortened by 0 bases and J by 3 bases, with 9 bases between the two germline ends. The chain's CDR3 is CASSLAFRNYEQYF. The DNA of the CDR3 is TGTGCCAGCAGCTTAGCGTTCAGGAACTACGAGCAGTACTTC.

The DNA of the CDR3 is TGTGCCAGCAGCCCCGGAGGGCGGGGGACCCAAGAGACCCAGTACTTC. This sequence encodes CASSPGGRGTQETQYF. This chain joins TRBV5-4 and TRBJ2-5; 7 bases fit TRBD2. The ends lost 4 bases at V and 1 base at J; junction bases unmatched: 10. This CDR3 region has 16 residues. CDR1 SGHNT and CDR2 YYREEE come from the germline V gene (reference sequence).

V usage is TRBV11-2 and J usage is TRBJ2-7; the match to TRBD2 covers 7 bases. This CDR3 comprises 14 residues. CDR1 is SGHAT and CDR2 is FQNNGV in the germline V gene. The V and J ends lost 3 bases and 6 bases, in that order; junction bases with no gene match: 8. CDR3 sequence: CASSLGRGLGEQYF. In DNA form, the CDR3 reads TGTGCCAGCAGCTTGGGGAGGGGTTTGGGCGAGCAGTACTTC.

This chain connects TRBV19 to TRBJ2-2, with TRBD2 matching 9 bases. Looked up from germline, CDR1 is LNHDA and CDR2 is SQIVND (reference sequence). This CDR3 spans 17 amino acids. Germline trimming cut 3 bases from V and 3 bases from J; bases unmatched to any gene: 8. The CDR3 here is CASSISGGRADTGELFF. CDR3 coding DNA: TGTGCCAGTAGTATCTCAGGCGGGAGGGCCGACACCGGGGAGCTGTTTTTT.

In DNA, the CDR3 is TGTGCCTGGAACCCGGCTACCAAAAACATTCAGTACTTC. Translating gives CAWNPATKNIQYF. V and J are TRBV30 and TRBJ2-4, with unresolved D. The V end lost 4 bases, the J end lost 2 bases, and 9 bases lay between the germline ends. The CDR3 consists of 13 residues. Per the germline V gene, CDR1 is GTSNPN and CDR2 is SVGIG (reference sequence).

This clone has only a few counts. This chain's CDR3 is CASSLQGVPVQPQHF. In DNA form, the CDR3 reads TGTGCCAGCAGTTTGCAGGGGGTGCCAGTTCAGCCCCAGCATTTT. The chain joins TRBV27 to TRBJ1-5, with 7 nucleotides matching TRBD1. CDR1 and CDR2 (germline): MNHEY, SMNVEV (reference sequence). The CDR3 sequence is 15 residues long. J lost 6 bases, V lost 3 bases, and 8 bases had no gene match.

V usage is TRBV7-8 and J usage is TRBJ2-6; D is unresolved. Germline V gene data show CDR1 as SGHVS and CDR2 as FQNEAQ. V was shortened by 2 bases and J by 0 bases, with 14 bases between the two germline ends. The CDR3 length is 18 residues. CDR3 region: CASSLSWAQDSGANVLTF. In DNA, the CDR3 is TGTGCCAGCAGCTTATCCTGGGCGCAGGACTCTGGGGCCAACGTCCTGACTTTC.

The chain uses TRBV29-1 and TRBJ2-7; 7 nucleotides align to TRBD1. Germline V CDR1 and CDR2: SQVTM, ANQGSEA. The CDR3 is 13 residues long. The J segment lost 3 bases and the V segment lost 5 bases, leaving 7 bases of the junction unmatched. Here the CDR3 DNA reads TGCAGCGTTTCTCGGACAGGTCTCTACGAGCAGTACTTC. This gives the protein CSVSRTGLYEQYF.

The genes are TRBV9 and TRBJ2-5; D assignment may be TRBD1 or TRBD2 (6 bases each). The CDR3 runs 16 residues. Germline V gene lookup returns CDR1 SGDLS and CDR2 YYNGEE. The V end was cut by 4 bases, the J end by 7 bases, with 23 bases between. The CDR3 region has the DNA TGTGCCAGCAGCTATAGGGGGGATGGCCAATTTGTGACCCAGTACTTC. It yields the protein CASSYRGDGQFVTQYF.

The CDR3 DNA reads as TGTGCCAGCAGTTTGGACGGGGTCGGCGGGGAGCTGTTTTTT. Translation gives CASSLDGVGGELFF. The chain uses TRBV6-6 and TRBJ2-2, with a possible D match to TRBD2 (5 bases). The germline gives CDR1 MNHNY, CDR2 SVGAGI (reference sequence). The CDR3 totals 14 residues. Deletions cut 4 bases from V and 7 bases from J, with 13 bases between.

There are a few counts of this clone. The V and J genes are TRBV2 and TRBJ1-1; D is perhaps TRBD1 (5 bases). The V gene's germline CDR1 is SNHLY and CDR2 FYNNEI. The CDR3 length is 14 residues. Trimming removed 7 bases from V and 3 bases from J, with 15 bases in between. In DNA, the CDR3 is TGTGCCAGCAAGGCAGGGTTGAAGGACACTGAAGCTTTCTTT. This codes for CASKAGLKDTEAFF.

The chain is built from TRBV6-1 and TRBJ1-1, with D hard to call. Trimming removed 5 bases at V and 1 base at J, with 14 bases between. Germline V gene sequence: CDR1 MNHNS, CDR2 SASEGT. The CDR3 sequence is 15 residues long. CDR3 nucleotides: TGTGCCAGCAGTAGCGACGGAGGGAGGAACACTGAAGCTTTCTTT. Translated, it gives CASSSDGGRNTEAFF.

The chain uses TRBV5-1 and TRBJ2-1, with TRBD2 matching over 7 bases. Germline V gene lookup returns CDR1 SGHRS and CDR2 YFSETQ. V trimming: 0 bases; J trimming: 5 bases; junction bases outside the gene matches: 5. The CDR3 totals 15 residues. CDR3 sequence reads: CASSLALATNNEQFF. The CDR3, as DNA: TGCGCCAGCAGCTTGGCACTAGCGACAAACAATGAGCAGTTCTTC.

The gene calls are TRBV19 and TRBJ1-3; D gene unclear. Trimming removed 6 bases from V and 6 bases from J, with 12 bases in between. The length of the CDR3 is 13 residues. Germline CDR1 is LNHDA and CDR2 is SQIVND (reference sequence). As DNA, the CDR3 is TGTGCCAGTAGAGGCGTGTCCGTAAACACCATATATTTT. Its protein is CASRGVSVNTIYF. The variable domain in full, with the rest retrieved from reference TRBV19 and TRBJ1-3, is DGGITQSPKYLFRKEGQNVTLSCEQNLNHDAMYWYRQDPGQGLRLIYYSQIVNDFQKGDIAEGYSVSREKKESFPLTVTSAQKNPTAFYLCASRGVSVNTIYFGEGSWLTVV.

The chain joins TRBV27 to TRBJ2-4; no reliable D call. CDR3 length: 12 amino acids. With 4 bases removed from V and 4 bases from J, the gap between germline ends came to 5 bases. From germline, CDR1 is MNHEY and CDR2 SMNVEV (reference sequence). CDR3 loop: CASSSRKNIQYF. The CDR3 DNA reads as TGTGCCAGCAGTTCCAGGAAAAACATTCAGTACTTC.

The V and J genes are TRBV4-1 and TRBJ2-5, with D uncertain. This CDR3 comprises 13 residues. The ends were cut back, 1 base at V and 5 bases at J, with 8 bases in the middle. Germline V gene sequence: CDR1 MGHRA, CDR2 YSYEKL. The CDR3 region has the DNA TGCGCCAGCAGCCAAGGACCGCGGGAGACCCAGTACTTC. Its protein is CASSQGPRETQYF.

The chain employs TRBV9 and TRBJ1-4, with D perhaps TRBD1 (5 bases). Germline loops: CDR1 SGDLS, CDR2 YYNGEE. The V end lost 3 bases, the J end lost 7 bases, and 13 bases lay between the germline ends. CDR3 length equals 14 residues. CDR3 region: CASSAGTPGEKLFF. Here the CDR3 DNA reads TGTGCCAGCAGCGCCGGGACGCCGGGTGAAAAACTGTTTTTT.

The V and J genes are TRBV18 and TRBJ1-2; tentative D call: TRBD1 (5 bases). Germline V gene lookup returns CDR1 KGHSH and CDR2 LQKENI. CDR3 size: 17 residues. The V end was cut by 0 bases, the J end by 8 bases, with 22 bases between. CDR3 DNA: TGTGCCAGCTCACCACCGGGAGGTCGGGGCGGGTCATACGGCTACACCTTC. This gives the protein CASSPPGGRGGSYGYTF. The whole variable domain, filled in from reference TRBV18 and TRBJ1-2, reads NAGVMQNPRHLVRRRGQEARLRCSPMKGHSHVYWYRQLPEEGLKFMVYLQKENIIDESGMPKERFSAEFPKEGPSILRIQQVVRGDSAAYFCASSPPGGRGGSYGYTFGSGTRLTVV.

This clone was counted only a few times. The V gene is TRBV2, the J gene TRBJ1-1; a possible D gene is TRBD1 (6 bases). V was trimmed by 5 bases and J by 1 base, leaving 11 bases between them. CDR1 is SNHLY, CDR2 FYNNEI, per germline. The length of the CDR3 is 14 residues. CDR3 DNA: TGTGCCAGCAGTCGCCGACAGGAGAACACTGAAGCTTTCTTT. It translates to CASSRRQENTEAFF.